These T cell receptor beta chains were read from a single sample in a study of T cells after yellow fever vaccination. Each CDR3 protein is one row after TCRdb ran MiXCR on the 5' RACE reads. This sample has a few hundred thousand distinct CDR3 sequences; less than 9.5% occur once, and the top ten carry about 16%. This material consisted of PBMCs, taken approximately 40 days after the first yellow fever vaccination. The receptors originated from a man in his late teens or twenties who received the YFV17D yellow fever vaccine. Each CDR3 is given with its conserved first and last residue. D genes are given only for firm matches. Clone size is given for some rows only: seen once, a few or many times, or a class if the clone is expanded.

clone size	V gene	CDR3 length	J gene	D gene	CDR3 protein	CDR3 DNA
.	TRBV5-1	15	TRBJ2-3	.	CASSLPSSGADTQYF	TGCGCCAGCAGCTTGCCTTCCTCGGGGGCAGATACGCAGTATTTT
.	TRBV7-3	15	TRBJ1-1	TRBD1	CASSLLTGPYTEAFF	TGTGCCAGCAGCTTACTGACAGGGCCCTACACTGAAGCTTTCTTT
many	TRBV4-3	16	TRBJ2-3	.	CASSRGAGGLTDTQYF	TGCGCCAGCAGCCGGGGGGCAGGGGGTTTGACAGATACGCAGTATTTT
.	TRBV30	12	TRBJ2-1	.	CAWSVWGNEQFF	TGTGCCTGGAGTGTATGGGGGAATGAGCAGTTCTTC
.	TRBV20-1	13	TRBJ2-5	.	CSASAGARETQYF	TGCAGTGCCTCGGCCGGGGCTAGGGAGACCCAGTACTTC
.	TRBV5-5	15	TRBJ2-5	TRBD1	CASSWWTGIGETQYF	TGTGCCAGCAGCTGGTGGACAGGGATTGGAGAGACCCAGTACTTC
.	TRBV7-8	15	TRBJ2-7	.	CASSFAGGQPYEQYF	TGTGCCAGCAGCTTTGCCGGGGGCCAGCCCTACGAGCAGTACTTC
few	TRBV4-1	15	TRBJ2-2	TRBD1	CASSRGQGFTGELFF	TGCGCCAGCAGCCGAGGACAGGGTTTCACCGGGGAGCTGTTTTTT
.	TRBV7-6	14	TRBJ2-1	.	CASSPRTRWNEQFF	TGTGCCAGCAGCCCTCGGACAAGGTGGAATGAGCAGTTCTTC
.	TRBV6-2/TRBV6-3	17	TRBJ1-1	.	CASSYSLRPHMNTEAFF	TGTGCCAGCAGTTACTCGCTCAGACCGCACATGAACACTGAAGCTTTCTTT
.	TRBV6-2/TRBV6-3	16	TRBJ2-5	.	CASSTPRGRRGETQYF	TGTGCCAGCAGTACACCCCGTGGCCGGAGGGGAGAGACCCAGTACTTC
.	TRBV4-3	13	TRBJ2-3	.	CASSQDLGGVLYF	TGCGCCAGCAGCCAAGATTTAGGTGGGGTTCTGTATTTT
few	TRBV30	14	TRBJ2-1	.	CAWRVTSSYNEQFF	TGTGCCTGGAGAGTCACTAGCTCCTACAATGAGCAGTTCTTC
few	TRBV7-2	15	TRBJ1-4	.	CASSGTQGGWGKLFF	TGTGCCAGCAGCGGGACTCAGGGCGGCTGGGGGAAACTGTTTTTT
few	TRBV18	19	TRBJ1-5	.	CASSRRRTPDGYSNQPQHF	TGTGCCAGCTCGCGCAGGAGAACACCTGACGGGTATAGCAATCAGCCCCAGCATTTT
few	TRBV18	14	TRBJ1-3	.	CASSGSADGNTIYF	TGTGCCAGCTCGGGGTCGGCAGATGGAAACACCATATATTTT
.	TRBV5-1	15	TRBJ2-5	TRBD2	CASSEGLGRSETQYF	TGCGCCAGCAGCGAAGGACTAGGCCGATCCGAGACCCAGTACTTC
.	TRBV6-2/TRBV6-3	15	TRBJ2-1	.	CASSPTNRYYNEQFF	TGTGCCAGCAGTCCGACAAATAGATACTACAATGAGCAGTTCTTC
.	TRBV7-2	12	TRBJ1-2	.	CASSFAGIGYTF	TGTGCCAGCAGCTTTGCCGGGATCGGCTACACCTTC
few	TRBV5-1	15	TRBJ1-2	TRBD1	CASSSYRGSAYGYTF	TGCGCCAGCAGCTCGTACAGGGGGTCGGCTTATGGCTACACCTTC
.	TRBV20-1	15	TRBJ2-7	TRBD1	CSARARDRGAYEQYF	TGCAGTGCTAGAGCCCGGGACAGGGGAGCCTACGAGCAGTACTTC
few	TRBV5-1	17	TRBJ2-1	.	CASSLGGAAFTYNEQFF	TGCGCCAGCAGCTTGGGAGGAGCGGCATTTACCTACAATGAGCAGTTCTTC
few	TRBV7-2	13	TRBJ1-2	TRBD1	CASSRQGFYGYTF	TGTGCCAGCAGCCGACAGGGATTTTATGGCTACACCTTC
few	TRBV12-3/TRBV12-4	11	TRBJ2-5	.	CASCREETQYF	TGTGCCAGCTGCCGCGAAGAGACCCAGTACTTC
many	TRBV7-2	14	TRBJ1-1	TRBD1	CASSRDRFFTEAFF	TGTGCCAGCAGCCGGGACAGATTTTTCACTGAAGCTTTCTTT
.	TRBV5-5	15	TRBJ1-2	.	CASSPWTAGGNGYTF	TGTGCCAGCAGCCCTTGGACCGCAGGAGGAAATGGCTACACCTTC
.	TRBV6-2/TRBV6-3	15	TRBJ2-6	.	CASSPPDSGANVLTF	TGTGCCAGCAGCCCACCAGACTCTGGGGCCAACGTCCTGACTTTC
.	TRBV28	14	TRBJ1-2	.	CASSLYRDARGYTF	TGTGCCAGCAGTTTATACAGGGATGCCAGAGGCTACACCTTC
many	TRBV5-1	16	TRBJ2-3	.	CASTTTGPKGTDTQYF	TGCGCCAGCACCACGACCGGCCCGAAAGGCACAGATACGCAGTATTTT
.	TRBV29-1	16	TRBJ1-3	TRBD1	CSVEPQTGRSGNTIYF	TGCAGCGTTGAACCCCAGACAGGGCGCTCTGGAAACACCATATATTTT
.	TRBV7-9	14	TRBJ1-5	.	CASSLEHGAQPQHF	TGTGCCAGCAGCTTAGAACACGGAGCTCAGCCCCAGCATTTT
many	TRBV20-1	13	TRBJ1-2	.	CSAGGRGLGGYTF	TGCAGTGCTGGGGGGCGGGGCCTAGGGGGCTACACCTTC
few	TRBV5-6	13	TRBJ1-6	.	CASSWGAYSPLHF	TGTGCCAGCAGCTGGGGTGCGTATTCACCCCTCCACTTT
few	TRBV5-1	18	TRBJ2-2	TRBD2	CASSWGLAGATNTGELFF	TGCGCCAGCAGCTGGGGACTAGCGGGGGCAACGAACACCGGGGAGCTGTTTTTT
few	TRBV5-1	13	TRBJ2-3	.	CASSLVRADTQYF	TGCGCCAGCAGCTTGGTACGGGCAGATACGCAGTATTTT
.	TRBV4-1	15	TRBJ2-5	.	CASSQDKLTGRPQYF	TGCGCCAGCAGCCAAGATAAGTTAACAGGCCGGCCCCAGTACTTC
.	TRBV5-1	13	TRBJ1-4	TRBD1	CATSTGINEKLFF	TGCGCCACCTCGACAGGGATTAATGAAAAACTGTTTTTT
.	TRBV12-3/TRBV12-4	15	TRBJ2-1	.	CASSLVQATYNEQFF	TGTGCCAGCAGTTTAGTACAGGCGACCTACAATGAGCAGTTCTTC
few	TRBV25-1	16	TRBJ2-2	TRBD1	CASSGGATGDTGELFF	TGTGCCAGCAGTGGGGGAGCGACAGGGGACACCGGGGAGCTGTTTTTT
few	TRBV6-2/TRBV6-3	15	TRBJ2-1	.	CASSYGGLPYNEQFF	TGTGCCAGCAGTTACGGGGGGCTTCCCTACAATGAGCAGTTCTTC
few	TRBV5-1	14	TRBJ2-2	.	CASSWVSLTGELFF	TGCGCCAGCAGCTGGGTCTCTCTCACCGGGGAGCTGTTTTTT
many	TRBV7-3	14	TRBJ2-5	.	CASSLNLGQETQYF	TGTGCCAGCAGCTTAAATCTCGGGCAAGAGACCCAGTACTTC
few	TRBV4-3	17	TRBJ2-7	TRBD2	CASSQDAAGSGVDEQYF	TGCGCCAGCAGCCAAGATGCGGCGGGAAGCGGGGTCGACGAGCAGTACTTC
many	TRBV4-3	14	TRBJ1-5	TRBD1	CASSQGQGGQPQHF	TGCGCCAGCAGCCAGGGACAGGGGGGCCAGCCCCAGCATTTT
few	TRBV4-3	13	TRBJ2-2	.	CASSQDPPGELFF	TGCGCCAGCAGCCAAGATCCCCCCGGGGAGCTGTTTTTT
few	TRBV15	14	TRBJ1-4	TRBD1	CATNPGGTNEKLFF	TGTGCCACCAACCCAGGGGGAACTAATGAAAAACTGTTTTTT
.	TRBV19	12	TRBJ2-2	.	CASSISAGELFF	TGTGCCAGTAGTATAAGCGCCGGGGAGCTGTTTTTT
few	TRBV5-1	16	TRBJ2-6	.	CASSFGRASGANVLTF	TGCGCCAGCAGCTTCGGGCGTGCCTCTGGGGCCAACGTCCTGACTTTC
.	TRBV6-2/TRBV6-3	15	TRBJ1-5	.	CASRPPGASNQPQHF	TGTGCCAGCAGACCCCCAGGGGCAAGCAATCAGCCCCAGCATTTT
few	TRBV7-2	11	TRBJ2-2	.	CASSSRGELFF	TGTGCCAGCAGCTCCAGAGGGGAGCTGTTTTTT
.	TRBV7-2	11	TRBJ2-2	.	CASTDTGELFF	TGTGCCAGCACGGACACCGGGGAGCTGTTTTTT
few	TRBV4-3	20	TRBJ2-1	TRBD1	CASSQVPTAVRDREGDEQFF	TGCGCCAGCAGCCAAGTCCCAACCGCCGTCCGGGACAGGGAAGGCGATGAGCAGTTCTTC
few	TRBV27	13	TRBJ1-2	.	CASSLGTSYGYTF	TGTGCCAGCAGTTTAGGGACTAGCTATGGCTACACCTTC